Sequencing of this TCR beta chain was carried out in a study of blood T cell repertoires in COVID-19. In the authors' methods: Nucleated cell number was recorded as an estimate derived from reference gene primer amplification. Sequencing used immunoSEQ multiplex PCR; TCRdb keeps in-frame clones, though not all of them. D and trimming were read from the DNA, whereas the V and J calls and clone size are those reported in that table. The repertoire consists of about 66,000 clones, with 65% to 90% occurring once and the leading ten covering 5% to 7.5%. Losses at the gene ends were 2 bases for V and 4 bases for J; bases not matched to a gene: 3. This CDR3 region has 15 residues. Per the germline V gene, CDR1 is MNHNS and CDR2 is SASEGT.

The sample comprised peripheral blood. This TCR was sampled from a man in his fifties or sixties with acute or convalescent COVID-19. This chain links TRBV6-1 with TRBJ2-1; the match to TRBD2 covers 9 bases. CDR3 amino acids: CASSERSGGYNEQFF. The CDR3 DNA sequence: TGTGCCAGCAGTGAAAGAAGCGGGGGGTACAATGAGCAGTTCTTC.